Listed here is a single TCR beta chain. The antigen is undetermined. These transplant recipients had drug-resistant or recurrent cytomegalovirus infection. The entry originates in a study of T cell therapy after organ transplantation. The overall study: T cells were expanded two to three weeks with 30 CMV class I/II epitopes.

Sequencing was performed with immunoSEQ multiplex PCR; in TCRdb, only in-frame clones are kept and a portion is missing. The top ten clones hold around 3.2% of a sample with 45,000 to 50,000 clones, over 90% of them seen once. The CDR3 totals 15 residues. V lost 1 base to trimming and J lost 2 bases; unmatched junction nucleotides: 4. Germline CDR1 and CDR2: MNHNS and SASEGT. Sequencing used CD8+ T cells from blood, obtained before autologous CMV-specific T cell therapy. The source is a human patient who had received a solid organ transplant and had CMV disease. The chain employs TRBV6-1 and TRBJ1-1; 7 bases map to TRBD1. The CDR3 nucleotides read TGTGCCAGCAGTGAAGGGGGGACAGTCAACACTGAAGCTTTCTTT. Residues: CASSEGGTVNTEAFF.